This TCR beta chain was retrieved from a study of shared clonotypes between healthy human individuals. The test was conducted at deep level. Clones were sequenced by immunoSEQ multiplex PCR, and TCRdb holds only the in-frame ones, with some missing. This sample has around 2.1 million clones, with under 97% found just once. Division of CD4+ cells produced a CD45RA+ naive subset and a CD45RA-negative memory subset. Germline assignment: CDR1 SGHDT and CDR2 YYEEEE. The CDR3 is 15 residues long. Deletions cut 1 base from V and 0 bases from J, with 8 bases between. The gene calls are TRBV5-6 and TRBJ1-3; possible D gene TRBD1, 5 bases. The receptor was isolated from a man aged 18 to 29 in good health. The sample comprised naive CD4+ T cells sorted from blood. Subset denoted: CD45RA+ positively selected. CDR3 protein: CASSLRGLSGNTIYF. The CDR3 region has the DNA TGTGCCAGCAGCTTGCGGGGCCTCTCTGGAAACACCATATATTTT.